This T cell receptor beta chain is drawn from a study of OX40 agonist ivuxolimab in advanced cancers. In the case of this clone: The antigen is not known.

Method: immunoSEQ multiplex PCR; TCRdb's copy keeps in-frame clones and lacks some. The sample carries about 62,000 clones, around 84% recorded once. Study-level results: CD4+ and CD8+ blood T cells expanded clonally by week 6 at 0.1 to 3.0 mg/kg. There were also nonresponders showing low normalized T-cell clonal expansion.

Sequenced here: CD4+ or CD8+ T cells sorted from blood, sampled in a trial of the OX40 agonist ivuxolimab. This TCR derives from an adult with an advanced solid tumor such as melanoma, head and neck, liver or kidney cancer.

The CDR3 is CASSVGYRGTSGNTIYF. The DNA for the CDR3 is TGTGCCAGCAGCGTAGGATACAGGGGGACCTCTGGAAACACCATATATTTT. V and J are TRBV9 and TRBJ1-3; 8 bases are shared with TRBD1. V was clipped by 0 bases and J by 0 bases; unmatched bases: 5. The CDR3 runs 17 residues. The germline V gene encodes CDR1 SGDLS and CDR2 YYNGEE.